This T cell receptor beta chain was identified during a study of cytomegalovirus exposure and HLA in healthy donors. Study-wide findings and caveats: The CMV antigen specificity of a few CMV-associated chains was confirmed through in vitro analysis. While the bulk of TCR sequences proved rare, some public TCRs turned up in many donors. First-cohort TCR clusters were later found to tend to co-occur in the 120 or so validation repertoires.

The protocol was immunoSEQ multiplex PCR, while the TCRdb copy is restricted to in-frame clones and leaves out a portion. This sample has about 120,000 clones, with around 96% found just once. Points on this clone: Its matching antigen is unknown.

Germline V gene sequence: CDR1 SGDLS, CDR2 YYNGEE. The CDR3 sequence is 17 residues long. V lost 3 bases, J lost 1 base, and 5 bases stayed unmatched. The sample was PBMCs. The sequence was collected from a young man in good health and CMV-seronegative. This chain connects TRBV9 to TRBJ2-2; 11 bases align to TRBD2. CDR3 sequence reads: CASSAPGTSGNTGELFF. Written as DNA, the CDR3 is TGTGCCAGCAGCGCCCCCGGGACTAGCGGGAACACCGGGGAGCTGTTTTTT.